This TCR beta chain is from a study of T cells after yellow fever vaccination. This clonotype was detected only a few times. No antigen is known for it. Each CDR3 protein is one row after TCRdb ran MiXCR on the 5' RACE reads. This table has 550,000 or so distinct CDR3 sequences, about 19% appearing once. Notes on the study in general: Post-booster repertoires contained most primary-vaccination clones again (approximately 97% CD4, around 88% CD8). Weaker, the secondary response had a peak occurring faster, on day 5 versus 15.

Germline V gene data show CDR1 as DFQATT and CDR2 as SNEGSKA (reference sequence). V was cut by 3 bases and J by 7 bases, with 22 bases left in between. CDR3 length: 16 amino acids. This sequence originates from a man in his thirties or forties who received the YFV17D yellow fever vaccine. V usage is TRBV20-1 and J usage is TRBJ1-5; D may be TRBD1 (6 bases). The source was PBMCs, collected 15 days after the yellow fever booster vaccination. CDR3 loop: CSARGARKRIYQPQHF. For the CDR3, the DNA is TGCAGTGCTAGGGGGGCCAGGAAGCGGATTTACCAGCCCCAGCATTTT.